Following are 32 T cell receptor beta chains from one sample sequenced in a study of beta chain features in type 1 diabetes. General study findings and limits: For Type 1 diabetes patients, all four CD4+ subsets carried TCRB CDR3s that were moderately but significantly shorter.

What was sequenced were expressed TCRB transcripts, since all of the isolated RNA had been reverse transcribed. Clones were read by immunoSEQ multiplex PCR, and TCRdb kept only the in-frame ones, dropping some. This sample has about 400,000 clones; around 12% occur once, and the top ten carry 0.01%. Antigen specificity for these receptors is unknown. The sequenced material came from naive CD4+ T cells from blood. These receptors all stem from a woman aged 18-29 years with type 1 diabetes.

This clone was detected only a few times. The gene calls are TRBV7-6 and TRBJ2-1, with TRBD2 identical over 7 bases. Germline V gene data show CDR1 as SGHVS and CDR2 as FNYEAQ. Losses at the gene ends were 1 base for V and 2 bases for J; bases not matched to a gene: 8. The CDR3 spans 17 residues. In nucleotides, the CDR3 is TGTGCCAGCAGCTTAGTTCAACCTAGCGGACCCTACAATGAGCAGTTCTTC. This gives the protein CASSLVQPSGPYNEQFF.

The rearrangement uses TRBV19 and TRBJ2-3; weak D call: TRBD2 (6 bases). The CDR3 runs 15 residues. In germline, CDR1 is LNHDA, CDR2 SQIVND (reference sequence). V shed 5 bases and J shed 6 bases, with 18 bases lying between them. The CDR3 spells CASSQPGLPADTQYF. DNA of the CDR3: TGTGCCAGTAGTCAACCGGGACTCCCCGCCGATACGCAGTATTTT.

The chain employs TRBV18 and TRBJ2-7, with D possibly matching TRBD2 (6 bases). V was cut by 3 bases and J by 6 bases, with 12 bases left in between. This CDR3 comprises 13 residues. The germline V gene has CDR1 KGHSH and CDR2 LQKENI. The CDR3 DNA follows: TGTGCCAGCTCACCCTCCCGGGAGTTCGAGCAGTACTTC. It specifies CASSPSREFEQYF.

The V and J genes are TRBV4-2 and TRBJ2-3; 13 bases are shared with TRBD2. In germline, CDR1 is LGHNA, CDR2 YNFKEQ. The CDR3 is 17 amino acids. V was pared by 0 bases and J by 2 bases, with 2 bases of the junction left unmatched. Here the CDR3 reads CASSQDGTSGTTDTQYF. In DNA, the CDR3 is TGTGCCAGCAGCCAAGATGGGACTAGCGGGACCACAGATACGCAGTATTTT.

The chain combines TRBV30 with TRBJ1-1; D is perhaps TRBD1 (6 bases). Deletions cut 3 bases from V and 5 bases from J, with 16 bases between. The germline gives CDR1 GTSNPN, CDR2 SVGIG (reference sequence). The CDR3 consists of 14 residues. CDR3 nucleotide sequence: TGTGCCTGGAGCCCCAGGGGATCGGGGACTGAAGCTTTCTTT. It is translated as CAWSPRGSGTEAFF.

This clone was observed a handful of times. CDR3 amino acids: CASMKGVELLSYNEQFF. CDR3 nucleotide sequence: TGTGCCAGCATGAAGGGAGTGGAACTGCTCTCCTACAATGAGCAGTTCTTC. This chain joins TRBV27 and TRBJ2-1; a weak D match, TRBD2 (5 bases). Germline V gene sequence: CDR1 MNHEY, CDR2 SMNVEV (reference sequence). The CDR3 consists of 17 residues. The V end was cut by 7 bases, the J end by 0 bases, with 19 bases between.

Only a few counts were recorded for this clone. The chain links TRBV29-1 to TRBJ2-1; D possibly corresponds to TRBD2 (7 bases). The CDR3 runs to 15 residues. The germline CDR1 and CDR2 sequences are SQVTM and ANQGSEA. Trimming took off 5 bases at V and 4 bases at J, with 18 bases between the two ends. Here the CDR3 reads CSVSLGASGYNEQFF. The CDR3 nucleotides are TGCAGCGTTTCCCTGGGGGCTAGCGGATACAATGAGCAGTTCTTC.

The V and J genes are TRBV14 and TRBJ2-1; TRBD2 matches 12 bases. Germline V gene data show CDR1 as SGHDN and CDR2 as FVKESK. V lost 6 bases to trimming and J lost 7 bases; unmatched junction nucleotides: 4. This CDR3 has 14 amino acids. CDR3: CASRSSGGGNEQFF. DNA of the CDR3: TGTGCCAGCAGGTCTAGCGGGGGGGGGAATGAGCAGTTCTTC.

The J gene is TRBJ1-6, the V gene TRBV5-1; D ambiguous. Germline assignment: CDR1 SGHRS and CDR2 YFSETQ. Trimming removed 4 bases from V and 7 bases from J, with 15 bases in between. This CDR3 is built from 15 residues. The chain's CDR3 is CASSGGEVGNSPLHF. The CDR3, as DNA: TGCGCCAGCAGCGGTGGAGAGGTCGGGAATTCACCCCTCCACTTT.

This sequence joins TRBV19 and TRBJ2-7; 7 bases agree with TRBD1. The CDR3 loop spans 13 amino acids. From germline, CDR1 is LNHDA and CDR2 SQIVND (reference sequence). V lost 6 bases and J lost 5; bases outside the gene matches: 7. CDR3 in amino acids: CASSPQDRDEQYF. For the CDR3, the DNA is TGTGCCAGTAGCCCTCAAGACAGGGACGAGCAGTACTTC.

The rearrangement joins TRBV29-1 to TRBJ2-1; 12 bases align to TRBD2. Germline loops: CDR1 SQVTM, CDR2 ANQGSEA. J was trimmed by 4 bases and V by 5 bases; bases with no gene match: 3. The CDR3 totals 14 residues. This CDR3 is CSVSGTSGYNEQFF. The DNA of the CDR3 is TGCAGCGTTTCAGGGACTAGCGGGTACAATGAGCAGTTCTTC.

In regard to this clone: At the DNA level, this CDR3 is encoded by other sequences in the same sample as well. The V gene is TRBV4-2, the J gene TRBJ2-7, with TRBD1 matching over 9 bases. The V gene end was trimmed by 3 bases and the J gene end by 2 bases; junction bases not matched to a gene: 2. CDR3 size: 14 residues. Germline CDR1 reads LGHNA; CDR2 reads YNFKEQ. The chain's CDR3 is CASSQGQGTYEQYF. The CDR3 DNA sequence: TGTGCCAGCAGCCAGGGACAGGGAACCTACGAGCAGTACTTC.

This clone was seen just once. The rearrangement joins TRBV28 to TRBJ2-7; 8 bases are a match to TRBD2. V trimming: 2 bases; J trimming: 2 bases; junction bases outside the gene matches: 5. The germline gives CDR1 MDHEN, CDR2 SYDVKM. This CDR3 comprises 15 residues. CDR3 region: CASSLSGSIPYEQYF. The CDR3 DNA follows: TGTGCCAGCAGTTTAAGCGGGAGCATCCCCTACGAGCAGTACTTC.

The chain combines TRBV11-2 with TRBJ2-4; D is possibly TRBD2 (6 bases). Germline-derived CDR1 and CDR2 are SGHAT and FQNNGV. This CDR3 has 13 residues. Trimming cost V 5 bases and J 6 bases, with 11 bases left between them. The CDR3 sequence is CASSLGLRNIQYF. As DNA, the CDR3 is TGTGCCAGCAGCCTGGGACTCCGAAACATTCAGTACTTC.

This clone was recorded a few times. V and J are TRBV2 and TRBJ2-7, with a weak D call TRBD1 (6 bases). The length of the CDR3 is 14 residues. Between the trimmed V and J ends, which lost 4 bases and 2 bases, there was a span of 12 bases. CDR1 and CDR2 from the germline V gene are SNHLY and FYNNEI. CDR3: CASSVNRAPYEQYF. Written as DNA, the CDR3 is TGTGCCAGCAGTGTCAACAGGGCGCCCTACGAGCAGTACTTC.

The chain uses TRBV28 and TRBJ1-2; 7 nucleotides match TRBD1. The V gene's germline CDR1 is MDHEN and CDR2 SYDVKM. This CDR3 comprises 14 residues. Unmatched junction bases numbered 12, after V lost 7 bases and J lost 7 bases. DNA of the CDR3: TGTGCCAGCAATAACCAGGGGGGAAGATTTGGCTACACCTTC. Translation gives CASNNQGGRFGYTF.

The V call is TRBV4-1, the J call TRBJ2-7, with 15 bases matching TRBD2. Trimming cost V 4 bases and J 0 bases; bases outside gene matches: 4. CDR3 length: 17 residues. Germline-derived CDR1 and CDR2 are MGHRA and YSYEKL. This CDR3 is CASSLGLAGGSSYEQYF. In nucleotides, the CDR3 is TGCGCCAGCAGCCTCGGACTAGCGGGGGGGAGCTCCTACGAGCAGTACTTC.

A few counts support this clone. The chain recombines TRBV4-2 with TRBJ2-7; 9 bases fit TRBD1. Trimming at V came to 4 bases and at J to 2 bases, leaving 15 bases not matched to a gene. In germline, CDR1 is LGHNA, CDR2 YNFKEQ. The CDR3 is 18 amino acids. CDR3 region: CASSPHWTSGTGTYEQYF. The CDR3 nucleotides are TGTGCCAGCAGCCCTCACTGGACTTCCGGGACAGGGACCTACGAGCAGTACTTC.

This chain connects TRBV27 to TRBJ1-5, with D possibly being TRBD1 (5 bases). The CDR3 sequence is 16 residues long. Germline V CDR1 and CDR2: MNHEY, SMNVEV (reference sequence). Trimming pared 6 bases from V and 2 bases from J, leaving 17 bases between. The CDR3 coding sequence is TGTGCCAGCAGCGGTCCAGGGCGCTTAGGCAATCAGCCCCAGCATTTT. This codes for CASSGPGRLGNQPQHF.

The J gene is TRBJ2-3, the V gene TRBV28, with 9 bases aligning to TRBD1. Per germline, CDR1 MDHEN and CDR2 SYDVKM. J was trimmed by 5 bases and V by 8 bases; bases with no gene match: 5. CDR3 size: 13 residues. The CDR3 loop is CASWDRVKDTQYF. Written as DNA, the CDR3 is TGTGCCAGCTGGGACAGGGTTAAAGATACGCAGTATTTT.

This clone was seen a handful of times. This chain links TRBV9 with TRBJ2-5; D not certain. There are 14 residues in the CDR3. Trimming removed 0 bases at V and 4 bases at J, with 10 bases between. Germline loops: CDR1 SGDLS, CDR2 YYNGEE. Here the CDR3 DNA reads TGTGCCAGCAGCGTAGATCTAGGTGGAGAGACCCAGTACTTC. Translation gives CASSVDLGGETQYF. Combining the CDR3 with reference TRBV9 and TRBJ2-5 gives the whole variable domain DSGVTQTPKHLITATGQRVTLRCSPRSGDLSVYWYQQSLDQGLQFLIQYYNGEERAKGNILERFSAQQFPDLHSELNLSSLELGDSALYFCASSVDLGGETQYFGPGTRLLVL.

The chain joins TRBV4-2 to TRBJ2-7; tentative D call: TRBD2 (6 bases). Trimming removed 1 base at V and 0 bases at J, with 13 bases between. The CDR3 is 16 residues long. Germline assignment: CDR1 LGHNA and CDR2 YNFKEQ. CDR3 DNA: TGTGCCAGCAGCCAAGGGCCGCGGGACCGCTCCTACGAGCAGTACTTC. Protein: CASSQGPRDRSYEQYF.

A few counts support this clone. The chain uses TRBV12-5 and TRBJ2-2; D is uncertain. CDR3 length: 12 residues. Trimming removed 6 bases at V and 3 bases at J, with 5 bases between. CDR1 LGHNT and CDR2 FRNRAP come from the germline V gene. CDR3 sequence reads: CASGPDTGELFF. As DNA, the CDR3 is TGTGCTAGTGGGCCGGACACCGGGGAGCTGTTTTTT. Filled out from reference TRBV12-5 and TRBJ2-2, the complete variable domain reads DARVTQTPRHKVTEMGQEVTMRCQPILGHNTVFWYRQTMMQGLELLAYFRNRAPLDDSGMPKDRFSAEMPDATLATLKIQPSEPRDSAVYFCASGPDTGELFFGEGSRLTVL.

This clone was observed a handful of times. The chain recombines TRBV19 with TRBJ2-7, with TRBD1 identical over 10 bases. CDR3 size: 14 residues. Per germline, CDR1 LNHDA and CDR2 SQIVND (reference sequence). V lost 8 bases to trimming and J lost 1 base; unmatched junction nucleotides: 5. CDR3 DNA sequence: TGTGCCAGTGCCAGGACAGGGGGTTCCTACGAGCAGTACTTC. The encoded protein is CASARTGGSYEQYF.

V usage is TRBV27 and J usage is TRBJ2-3; 7 nucleotides line up with TRBD1. V trimming: 4 bases; J trimming: 1 base; junction bases outside the gene matches: 8. The CDR3 consists of 16 residues. Germline V CDR1 and CDR2: MNHEY, SMNVEV (reference sequence). CDR3: CASSSIQGVGTDTQYF. CDR3 in DNA: TGTGCCAGCAGTTCCATTCAGGGGGTGGGCACAGATACGCAGTATTTT.

This clone has more than one count but fewer than ten. This chain connects TRBV20-1 to TRBJ2-5; D gene unclear. Looked up from germline, CDR1 is DFQATT and CDR2 is SNEGSKA (reference sequence). The CDR3 runs 10 residues. V lost 6 bases and J lost 3, with 5 bases in between. Here the CDR3 reads CSAFKETQYF. The CDR3 DNA reads as TGCAGTGCATTCAAAGAGACCCAGTACTTC.

The chain joins TRBV5-4 to TRBJ1-1; 9 bases match TRBD1. The V gene's germline CDR1 is SGHNT and CDR2 YYREEE (reference sequence). The CDR3 totals 14 residues. V gave up 2 bases and J gave up 6 bases; unmatched junction bases: 5. The CDR3 spells CASSFTGGAPEAFF. CDR3 bases: TGTGCCAGCAGCTTCACAGGGGGCGCACCTGAAGCTTTCTTT.

The V and J genes are TRBV6-1 and TRBJ2-1; 9 bases are shared with TRBD1. The germline CDR1 and CDR2 sequences are MNHNS and SASEGT. CDR3 length equals 14 residues. The trim removed 5 bases at V and 12 bases at J, leaving 11 bases unmatched. The CDR3 is CASSHTQTGGVQFF. The CDR3 region has the DNA TGTGCCAGCAGTCATACCCAGACAGGGGGGGTGCAGTTCTTC.

This clone was detected a few times. This chain connects TRBV11-3 to TRBJ2-7, with 11 positions matching TRBD1. The CDR3 length is 14 residues. Germline CDR1 reads SGHNT; CDR2 reads YENEEA. V lost 8 bases and J lost 2; bases outside the gene matches: 5. Written as DNA, the CDR3 is TGTGCCAGCGCCTTGGGACAGGGGGCCTACGAGCAGTACTTC. Encoded protein: CASALGQGAYEQYF.

This rearrangement joins TRBV29-1 to TRBJ2-7; D uncertain. Trimming took off 5 bases at V and 4 bases at J, with 12 bases between the two ends. The CDR3 length is 12 residues. Per the germline V gene, CDR1 is SQVTM and CDR2 is ANQGSEA. CDR3 nucleotide sequence: TGCAGCGTTTCCCGGCCAGGTTACGAGCAGTACTTC. This encodes CSVSRPGYEQYF.

A few counts support this clone. This rearrangement joins TRBV29-1 to TRBJ1-1; D possibly corresponds to TRBD1 (5 bases). The germline V gene encodes CDR1 SQVTM and CDR2 ANQGSEA. This CDR3 region has 15 residues. V was shortened by 7 bases and J by 4 bases, with 22 bases between the two germline ends. DNA of the CDR3: TGCAGCGGGGGGGGTGCAGGGAGCGGTGGCACTGAAGCTTTCTTT. It codes for CSGGGAGSGGTEAFF.

V usage is TRBV19 and J usage is TRBJ2-4, with 7 bases fitting TRBD1. The CDR3 loop spans 16 amino acids. CDR1 is LNHDA, CDR2 SQIVND, per germline (reference sequence). V shed 5 bases and J 0 bases; nucleotides not matched to a gene: 7. Here the CDR3 reads CASSDRDRLAKNIQYF. The DNA for the CDR3 is TGTGCCAGTAGTGACCGGGACAGATTAGCCAAAAACATTCAGTACTTC.